This paragraph reports one T cell receptor beta chain. This specimen belongs to a study of blood T cell repertoires in COVID-19. For the study at large: Acute-phase and convalescent COVID-19 samples originated in the United States, Italy and Spain. PBMCs, B-cell-depleted T cells, or T cells provided the cDNA or gDNA that made up the material.

In the study's own analysis: Amplification with reference gene primers provided the estimates of nucleated cell counts. Libraries were prepared by immunoSEQ multiplex PCR; TCRdb keeps only in-frame clonotypes and omits some of them. The DNA was the basis for D and trimming; V, J and clone size are from that table. The data contain approximately 100,000 clones, over 75% of them singletons. The CDR3 is 15 amino acids. Germline values: CDR1 LGHDT, CDR2 YNNKEL (reference sequence). The germline V and J ends were trimmed by 2 bases and 0 bases, with 9 bases remaining between them. V and J are TRBV3-1 (or the pseudogene TRBV3-2) and TRBJ2-3; D is uncertain. Material for sequencing was peripheral blood. The clonotype comes from a woman between 55 and 75 years old with acute or convalescent COVID-19. DNA of the CDR3: TGTGCCAGCAGCCAACAAGGCGGTAGCACAGATACGCAGTATTTT. Translation gives CASSQQGGSTDTQYF.